There are a few counts of the clone carrying this T cell receptor beta chain. What it recognizes is unknown. The data belong to a study of cytotoxic CD8 clonotypes in ibrutinib-treated CLL. Looking at the study overall: Median treatment time before response sampling was around twelve months, range 6 to 36. Study conclusions and caveats: Private clonotypes, not public ones, expanded at ibrutinib response.

The CDR3 sequence is 14 residues long. The germline V gene has CDR1 SGDLS and CDR2 YYNGEE. V lost 2 bases to trimming and J lost 4 bases, with 12 bases between them. T cells were sequenced at a targeted depth of 1 in 200,000 to 1 in 1 million. Using immunoSEQ multiplex PCR, the repertoire was profiled, and TCRdb retains in-frame clones only, with some absent. The sample lists more than 9,500 clones; around 68% were seen once. The gene calls are TRBV9 and TRBJ1-2; D is undetermined. Sequenced material: PBMCs, taken before ibrutinib treatment. The TCR sequence derives from a human donor with chronic lymphocytic leukemia. The CDR3 nucleotides are TGTGCCAGCAGCGTCTATAGGGAATCCTATGGCTACACCTTC. Encoded protein: CASSVYRESYGYTF. Using reference TRBV9 and TRBJ1-2 for the parts outside the CDR3, the full variable domain is DSGVTQTPKHLITATGQRVTLRCSPRSGDLSVYWYQQSLDQGLQFLIQYYNGEERAKGNILERFSAQQFPDLHSELNLSSLELGDSALYFCASSVYRESYGYTFGSGTRLTVV.